Each of the 30 T cell receptor beta chains below was sequenced from the same sample in a study of tumor-infiltrating lymphocytes in primary liver carcinoma. The blood RNA (from unsorted whole blood) was obtained, and germline DNA was also extracted. Starting from approximately 500 ng of total RNA, TCR beta cDNA was produced with a primer in the constant region. Three nested multiplex PCR rounds, a slightly modified ARM-PCR, produced the libraries for TCR beta. Rounds one and two of PCR, each of about 10 cycles, were primed with TRBV1-TRBV30 forward primers and a C-beta reverse primer. TCRdb reprocessed the multiplex PCR reads via MiXCR and lists one record per CDR3 protein. This table has some 190,000 distinct CDR3 sequences, about 55% appearing once. The sequencing sample was made of peripheral blood. The source of these receptors is a man aged 40-49 years with primary liver carcinoma and hepatitis B virus infection.

The gene calls are TRBV7-8 and TRBJ2-1; D is undetermined. Trimming cost V 4 bases and J 4 bases, with 8 bases left between them. The germline CDR1 and CDR2 sequences are SGHVS and FQNEAQ. There are 13 residues in the CDR3. CDR3 coding DNA: TGTGCCAGCAGCTCGTACCAGTACAATGAGCAGTTCTTC. The encoded protein is CASSSYQYNEQFF.

This clonotype was picked up one time. One junction end disagrees with the germline gene, perhaps due to a read error. The chain recombines TRBV11-2 with TRBJ2-1; the match to TRBD2 covers 9 bases. CDR1 SGHAT and CDR2 FQNNGV come from the germline V gene. The CDR3 spans 13 residues. The CDR3 nucleotides are TGTGCCAGCAGTACAGGACTAGCGTTTGAGCAGTGCTTC. This translates into CASSTGLAFEQCF.

Details on this clonotype: This could be a read error, since a much larger clone is one nucleotide away. This chain links TRBV29-1 with TRBJ2-3, with D possibly TRBD2 on 5 matching bases. This CDR3 comprises 13 residues. Germline lookup yields CDR1 SQVTM and CDR2 ANQGSEA. The CDR3 DNA reads as TGCAGCGTGAAGCCGGGAACCACAGATAGGCAGTATTTT. Encoded protein: CSVKPGTTDRQYF.

In the case of this clonotype: This may be a read error, as it is one base from a much larger clone. In DNA form, the CDR3 reads TGCGGCGTTGTTGGACTAGCGGGAGAGGGCAATGAGCAGTTCTTC. It yields the protein CGVVGLAGEGNEQFF. The chain carries TRBV29-1 and TRBJ2-1, with 13 bases matching TRBD2. Per the germline V gene, CDR1 is SQVTM and CDR2 is ANQGSEA. The CDR3 totals 15 residues.

In its sample, this clonotype was seen once. The V call is TRBV5-6, the J call TRBJ2-5; D is possibly TRBD2 (6 bases). Trimming removed 1 base from V and 4 bases from J, with 17 bases in between. From germline, CDR1 is SGHDT and CDR2 YYEEEE. There are 16 residues in the CDR3. CDR3 amino acids: CASSLMAGPLRETQYF. The CDR3 nucleotides read TGTGCCAGCAGCTTGATGGCGGGACCCTTGAGAGAGACCCAGTACTTC.

The chain uses TRBV11-2 and TRBJ2-3; D call uncertain. There are 12 residues in the CDR3. The V end was cut by 5 bases, the J end by 8 bases, with 11 bases between. CDR1 is SGHAT, CDR2 FQNNGV, per germline. The CDR3 here is CASSLQTVTQYF. CDR3 nucleotide sequence: TGTGCCAGCAGCCTCCAGACGGTTACGCAGTATTTT.

With regard to this clonotype: Just one base apart from a much larger clone, this may be a read error. The chain uses TRBV11-2 and TRBJ2-7, with D unclear. The CDR3 sequence is 13 residues long. Deletions cut 6 bases from V and 2 bases from J, with 11 bases between. CDR1 and CDR2 (germline): SGHAT, FQNNGV. CDR3 protein: CASSFGPPYEQYF. The CDR3 DNA sequence: TGTGCCAGCAGTTTCGGGCCTCCCTACGAGCAGTACTTC. The entire variable domain, with the rest obtained from reference TRBV11-2 and TRBJ2-7, is as follows: EAGVAQSPRYKIIEKRQSVAFWCNPISGHATLYWYQQILGQGPKLLIQFQNNGVVDDSQLPKDRFSAERLKGVDSTLKIQPAKLEDSAVYLCASSFGPPYEQYFGPGTRLTVT.

This chain joins TRBV11-2 and TRBJ2-2, with D unclear. Trimming stripped 3 bases from V and 6 bases from J, with 11 bases between. Germline V gives CDR1 SGHAT, CDR2 FQNNGV. This CDR3 spans 14 amino acids. The CDR3: CASSLMTSSGELFF. DNA for the CDR3: TGTGCCAGCAGCTTGATGACCTCGTCCGGGGAGCTGTTTTTT.

Concerning this clonotype: This sequence may be a read error, since a much larger clone differs from it by one base. The CDR3 nucleotides are TGTGCCAGCAGCTTGGGCCGGGATTTTAGAACAGATACGCAGTATTTT. Protein sequence: CASSLGRDFRTDTQYF. The chain uses TRBV11-3 and TRBJ2-3; possibly TRBD2 for D (5 bases). Germline CDR1 is SGHNT and CDR2 is YENEEA. V was trimmed by 3 bases and J by 3 bases, leaving 16 bases between them. The CDR3 extends over 16 amino acids.

Comment on this clonotype: At one boundary the junction diverges from the germline segment, which might be a read error. The chain couples TRBV7-9 to TRBJ2-3; 7 bases are shared with TRBD2. The CDR3 sequence is 15 residues long. Germline V gene sequence: CDR1 SEHNR, CDR2 FQNEAQ (reference sequence). DNA for the CDR3: TGTGCCAACAGCGTCGGGACTACTAGCACAGATACGCAGTATTTT. This gives the protein CANSVGTTSTDTQYF.

This clonotype is a singleton in its sample. This CDR3 is CASVRVFYNEQFF. DNA of the CDR3: TGTGCCAGCGTCCGGGTCTTCTACAATGAGCAGTTCTTC. The chain carries TRBV12-3 or TRBV12-4 and TRBJ2-1, with D uncertain. Trimming removed 8 bases from V and 3 bases from J, with 11 bases in between. CDR3 length: 13 residues.

For this clonotype: One end of the junction varies from germline; a read error may be responsible. The chain is built from TRBV11-2 and TRBJ2-3; D possibly corresponds to TRBD2 (6 bases). CDR1 and CDR2 from the germline V gene are SGHAT and FQNNGV. CDR3 length: 14 amino acids. CDR3 in amino acids: CASSSGLYTDKQYF. CDR3 bases: TGTGCCAGCAGCTCAGGACTATACACAGATAAGCAGTATTTT.

Concerning this clonotype itself: The junction shows a germline mismatch at one end, possibly a read error. This chain connects TRBV6-5 to TRBJ1-6; 7 nucleotides match TRBD1. The CDR3 contains 15 residues. CDR1 and CDR2 (germline): MNHEY, SVGAGI. CDR3 sequence: CASSPLEGAGSPPHF. CDR3 nucleotide sequence: TGTGCCAGCAGTCCCTTAGAGGGGGCTGGTTCACCCCCCCACTTT.

The V gene is TRBV11-2, the J gene TRBJ1-2; TRBD1 matches 7 bases. Germline V CDR1 and CDR2: SGHAT, FQNNGV. V was pared by 9 bases and J by 4 bases, with 11 bases of the junction left unmatched. This CDR3 has 14 amino acids. CDR3 DNA sequence: TGTGCCAGGAGCGCCGGGGACAGAGGCTATGGCTACACCTTC. It codes for CARSAGDRGYGYTF.

This CDR3 reads CASSQGPGREDNSPLHF. The CDR3 DNA reads TGTGCCAGCAGCCAAGGTCCAGGGAGGGAGGATAATTCACCCCTCCACTTT. The chain combines TRBV4-2 with TRBJ1-6, with D tentatively TRBD1 (5 bases). V shed 1 base and J shed 5 bases, with 15 bases lying between them. Germline values: CDR1 LGHNA, CDR2 YNFKEQ. There are 17 residues in the CDR3.

The sample holds a few counts of this clonotype. The gene calls are TRBV4-1 and TRBJ2-4; D gene uncertain. Germline CDR1 reads MGHRA; CDR2 reads YSYEKL. Trimming cost V 3 bases and J 6 bases, with 18 bases left between them. CDR3 size: 16 residues. The CDR3 region has the DNA TGCGCCAGCAGCCAGAGAGTGGGTGAGGTGGGAAACATTCAGTACTTC. This codes for CASSQRVGEVGNIQYF.

This clonotype occurred once. A much larger clone differs from this one at a single base, so this may be a read error. The CDR3 does not end in the conserved phenylalanine or tryptophan, so this is likely a read error. This chain uses TRBV12-3 or TRBV12-4 with TRBJ2-7, with unresolved D. This CDR3 contains 14 residues. V was shortened by 1 base and J by 1 base, with 8 bases between the two germline ends. In nucleotides, the CDR3 is TGTGCCAGCAGTTTAGGGCCACGTTCCTACGAGCAGTACATC. This sequence encodes CASSLGPRSYEQYI.

Note on this clonotype: An end of the junction differs from the germline gene, which may be a read error. The chain links TRBV11-2 to TRBJ1-1; D is perhaps TRBD1 (5 bases). CDR3 length equals 14 residues. Per the germline V gene, CDR1 is SGHAT and CDR2 is FQNNGV. Here the CDR3 reads CVSSLTDMNTEAFF. The CDR3 DNA reads TGTGTCAGCAGCTTGACAGACATGAACACTGAAGCTTTCTTT.

The chain combines TRBV14 with TRBJ2-7; TRBD1 is a possible D gene (6 bases). Germline lookup yields CDR1 SGHDN and CDR2 FVKESK. The CDR3 is 14 amino acids. Trimming removed 0 bases at V and 3 bases at J, with 9 bases between. CDR3 bases: TGTGCCAGCAGCCAAGAAGGCAGGGGCTACGAGCAGTACTTC. Translating gives CASSQEGRGYEQYF.

The chain combines TRBV28 with TRBJ1-6; unclear D gene. V shed 5 bases and J shed 7 bases, with 12 bases lying between them. Germline assignment: CDR1 MDHEN and CDR2 SYDVKM. CDR3 length equals 14 residues. DNA for the CDR3: TGTGCCAGCAGTCCCCCCTGGTCAAATTCACCCCTCCACTTT. Amino acid sequence: CASSPPWSNSPLHF.

The V call is TRBV11-2, the J call TRBJ2-2; tentative D call: TRBD1 (5 bases). Germline CDR1 SGHAT, CDR2 FQNNGV. The CDR3 totals 15 residues. Between the trimmed V and J ends, which lost 2 bases and 13 bases, there was a span of 20 bases. The CDR3, as DNA: TGTGCCAGCAGCTTACTCATGGCGGACACCGTGGGGCTGTTTTTT. The encoded protein is CASSLLMADTVGLFF. Full variable domain (rest looked up from reference TRBV11-2 and TRBJ2-2): EAGVAQSPRYKIIEKRQSVAFWCNPISGHATLYWYQQILGQGPKLLIQFQNNGVVDDSQLPKDRFSAERLKGVDSTLKIQPAKLEDSAVYLCASSLLMADTVGLFFGEGSRLTVL.

The table lists this clonotype with many counts. V is TRBV10-3 and J is TRBJ1-5; D is perhaps TRBD1 (5 bases). Trimming left V 3 bases short and J 9 bases short, with 6 bases between. The CDR3 extends over 11 amino acids. Per germline, CDR1 ENHRY and CDR2 SYGVKD. In DNA, the CDR3 is TGTGCCATCAGTGATGGGGGGCCCCAGCATTTT. Translated, it gives CAISDGGPQHF.

The chain links TRBV4-1 to TRBJ2-1, with 7 bases fitting TRBD2. This CDR3 comprises 14 residues. The V and J ends lost 5 bases and 8 bases, in that order; junction bases with no gene match: 9. Germline loops: CDR1 MGHRA, CDR2 YSYEKL. CDR3 sequence reads: CASSYRDYMDEQFF. In nucleotides, the CDR3 is TGCGCCAGCAGCTACCGGGACTATATGGATGAGCAGTTCTTC.

Notes on this clonotype: Relative to the germline gene, one junction end is altered; a read error may explain this. The chain links TRBV5-1 to TRBJ2-7; 8 nucleotides agree with TRBD1. CDR3 length: 13 amino acids. Germline CDR1 SGHRS, CDR2 YFSETQ. The CDR3: CASSLGQDYEQYF. CDR3 coding DNA: TGCGCCAGCAGTTTGGGACAGGACTACGAGCAGTACTTC.

This clonotype was recorded many times. J is TRBJ2-5 and V is TRBV11-1, with D possibly called TRBD1 or TRBD2 (6 bases each). Germline CDR1 is SGHAT and CDR2 is FQDESV (reference sequence). CDR3 length: 14 residues. The V end was cut by 4 bases, the J end by 5 bases, with 14 bases between. The chain's CDR3 is CASSWRTGGETQYF. The CDR3 nucleotides read TGTGCCAGCAGCTGGCGGACCGGGGGCGAGACCCAGTACTTC.

Comments on this clonotype: This could be a read error, since a much larger clone is one nucleotide away. The V gene is TRBV29-1, the J gene TRBJ2-5; 11 bases are a match to TRBD2. Germline trimming cut 8 bases from V and 2 bases from J; bases unmatched to any gene: 13. Germline V lookup: CDR1 SQVTM, CDR2 ANQGSEA. The CDR3 spans 16 residues. The CDR3 DNA follows: TGCAGCACTGCAGGTACTAGCGGGAGAGCTCAAGAGACCCAGTACTTC. Translation: CSTAGTSGRAQETQYF.

This clonotype was counted only a few times. The chain carries TRBV12-3 or TRBV12-4 and TRBJ2-7; TRBD1 might be the D (6 bases). V was trimmed by 7 bases and J by 7 bases, leaving 14 bases between them. The CDR3 totals 12 residues. In DNA, the CDR3 is TGTGCCAGCACCAGGGGCCCACCTGAGCAGTACTTC. This gives the protein CASTRGPPEQYF.

The chain joins TRBV10-1 to TRBJ2-7; D is ambiguous. Trimming took off 8 bases at V and 7 bases at J, with 15 bases between the two ends. This CDR3 comprises 12 residues. The germline gives CDR1 WNHNN, CDR2 SYGVQD (reference sequence). The CDR3 DNA follows: TGCGCCAGCGGCGCCGTACCCGGGGAGCAGTACTTC. Its translation is CASGAVPGEQYF.

The rearrangement uses TRBV11-2 and TRBJ1-2; D possibly corresponds to TRBD1 (6 bases). This CDR3 contains 15 residues. From germline, CDR1 is SGHAT and CDR2 FQNNGV. Trimming took off 7 bases at V and 7 bases at J, with 22 bases between the two ends. The CDR3 sequence: CASTRSWTANPGYTF. The CDR3 nucleotides read TGTGCCAGCACCCGCTCCTGGACAGCCAACCCTGGCTACACCTTC.

The chain has TRBV30 and TRBJ2-3, with D tentatively TRBD1 (6 bases). Germline V CDR1 and CDR2: GTSNPN, SVGIG (reference sequence). This CDR3 region has 13 residues. Deletions cut 1 base from V and 5 bases from J, with 10 bases between. DNA for the CDR3: TGTGCCTGGAGTGAGGGGGAGAGAGATACGCAGTATTTT. Residues: CAWSEGERDTQYF. Full variable domain (missing parts from reference TRBV30 and TRBJ2-3): SQTIHQWPATLVQPVGSPLSLECTVEGTSNPNLYWYRQAAGRGLQLLFYSVGIGQISSEVPQNLSASRPQDRQFILSSKKLLLSDSGFYLCAWSEGERDTQYFGPGTRLTVL.